This TCR beta chain came from a study of patients and donors after allogeneic stem cell transplantation. TCRdb independently ran MiXCR on the RT-PCR reads; one entry per CDR3 protein. The sample has roughly 940,000 distinct CDR3 sequences, approximately 19% seen once. The germline V gene has CDR1 SGHVS and CDR2 FNYEAQ. CDR3 length equals 17 residues. Trimming cost V 2 bases and J 4 bases; bases outside gene matches: 11. The receptor was isolated from a human donor who was either an allogeneic HSCT recipient or a stem cell or donor lymphocyte infusion donor (not recorded which). It is not recorded whose cells these are; they may come from a transplant donor. The chain is built from TRBV7-6 and TRBJ2-3; 8 positions agree with TRBD2. Material for sequencing was blood, either unsorted or a sorted T cell fraction (not recorded which). DNA for the CDR3: TGTGCCAGCAGCTTAAAAGCTTCAGCGGGGGCCGCAGATACGCAGTATTTT. It yields the protein CASSLKASAGAADTQYF.